This paragraph reports one T cell receptor beta chain. V lost 5 bases and J lost 2; bases outside the gene matches: 17. There are 19 residues in the CDR3. From germline, CDR1 is SNHLY and CDR2 FYNNEI. Original processing notes: Scientists estimated how many nucleated cells there were by amplifying reference gene primers. Profiled with immunoSEQ multiplex PCR; TCRdb holds only in-frame clones, not every one. The D gene and trimming were derived from the DNA, and the V and J assignments and clone size from that table. The table shows 150,000 to 200,000 clones, with over 80% occurring only once. The sample comes from a study of blood T cell repertoires in COVID-19. The study recruited people aged roughly 18 to 100 years across approximately 24 US areas. Clinical history as reported by participants underpinned cohort assignment. A PCR-confirmed or clinician-diagnosed COVID-19 case had contacted exposed participants within 2 weeks of entry.

This TCR came from a man in his 70s who had been exposed to COVID-19. The sequenced sample was PBMCs or T cells enriched from blood (not recorded which). This chain joins TRBV2 and TRBJ2-3, with 9 bases matching TRBD2. The CDR3 DNA reads as TGTGCCAGCAGTCTTTACGGCGGGAGGGCCGCCCCTAACACAGATACGCAGTATTTT. Translated: CASSLYGGRAAPNTDTQYF. Together with reference TRBV2 and TRBJ2-3, the CDR3 gives the full variable domain: EPEVTQTPSHQVTQMGQEVILRCVPISNHLYFYWYRQILGQKVEFLVSFYNNEISEKSEIFDDQFSVERPDGSNFTLKIRSTKLEDSAMYFCASSLYGGRAAPNTDTQYFGPGTRLTVL.